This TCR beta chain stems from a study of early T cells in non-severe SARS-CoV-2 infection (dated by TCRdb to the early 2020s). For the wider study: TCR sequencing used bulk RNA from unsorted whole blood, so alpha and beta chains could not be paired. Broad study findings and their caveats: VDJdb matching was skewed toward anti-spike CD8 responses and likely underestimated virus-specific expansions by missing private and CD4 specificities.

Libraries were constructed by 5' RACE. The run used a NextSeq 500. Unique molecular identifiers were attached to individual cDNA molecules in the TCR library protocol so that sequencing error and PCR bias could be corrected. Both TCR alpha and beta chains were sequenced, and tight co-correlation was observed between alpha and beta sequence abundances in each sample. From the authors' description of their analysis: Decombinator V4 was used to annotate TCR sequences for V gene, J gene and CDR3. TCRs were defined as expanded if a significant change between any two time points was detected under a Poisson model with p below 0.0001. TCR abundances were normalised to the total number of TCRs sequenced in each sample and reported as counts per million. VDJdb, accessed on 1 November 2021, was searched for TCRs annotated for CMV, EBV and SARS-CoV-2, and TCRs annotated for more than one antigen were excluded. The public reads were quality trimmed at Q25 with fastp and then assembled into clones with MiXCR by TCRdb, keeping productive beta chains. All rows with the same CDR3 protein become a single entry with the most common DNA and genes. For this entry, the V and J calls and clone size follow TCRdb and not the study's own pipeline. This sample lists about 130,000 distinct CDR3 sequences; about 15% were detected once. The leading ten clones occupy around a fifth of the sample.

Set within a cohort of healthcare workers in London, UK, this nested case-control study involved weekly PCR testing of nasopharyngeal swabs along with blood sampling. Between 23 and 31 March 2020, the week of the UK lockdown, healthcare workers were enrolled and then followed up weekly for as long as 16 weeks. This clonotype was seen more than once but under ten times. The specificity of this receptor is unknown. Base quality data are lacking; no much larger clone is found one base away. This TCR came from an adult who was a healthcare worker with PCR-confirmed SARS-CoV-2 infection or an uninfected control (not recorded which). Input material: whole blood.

The bases read TGTGCCAGCAGCTTGTCCGGGAGCACAGATACGCAGTATTTT. Translated, it reads CASSLSGSTDTQYF. Rearrangement joined TRBV7-9 to TRBJ2-3, with the D gene not clear enough to name. V and J lose 3 bases and 0 bases, and a span of 7 bases separates them. The CDR3 spans 14 residues, from the cysteine through the phenylalanine. Only the CDR3 part of the read is kept: 42 bases, read in frame from the first base. The germline V gene (reference sequence) gives CDR1 as SEHNR and CDR2 as FQNEAQ.